The next 2 T cell receptor beta chains were all read from a single sample in a study of shared clonotypes between healthy human individuals. Only in-frame clones appear in the TCRdb table, and some are missing; sequencing was by immunoSEQ multiplex PCR. The table includes millions of clones, roughly nine tenths detected once. Sequenced material: naive CD4+ T cells sorted from blood. Subset in this sample: CD45RA+ positively selected. Receptors were obtained from a man aged 18-30 years in good health.

In regard to this clone: Distinct nucleotide sequences in the sample also encode this CDR3. V usage is TRBV19 and J usage is TRBJ2-7, with D perhaps TRBD1 (5 bases). V dropped 5 bases and J dropped 0 bases, with 8 bases sitting between them. Germline lookup yields CDR1 LNHDA and CDR2 SQIVND (reference sequence). CDR3 length equals 13 residues. The CDR3 DNA reads TGTGCCAGTAGTTCTACAGGCTCCTACGAGCAGTACTTC. Residues: CASSSTGSYEQYF.

This chain joins TRBV5-6 and TRBJ2-2, with 7 bases matching TRBD1. The CDR3 has 15 amino acids. Germline V CDR1 and CDR2: SGHDT, YYEEEE. V was pared by 4 bases and J by 4 bases, with 7 bases of the junction left unmatched. CDR3 sequence reads: CASSPQTGTTGELFF. The CDR3 nucleotides are TGTGCCAGCAGCCCCCAGACAGGGACCACCGGGGAGCTGTTTTTT.